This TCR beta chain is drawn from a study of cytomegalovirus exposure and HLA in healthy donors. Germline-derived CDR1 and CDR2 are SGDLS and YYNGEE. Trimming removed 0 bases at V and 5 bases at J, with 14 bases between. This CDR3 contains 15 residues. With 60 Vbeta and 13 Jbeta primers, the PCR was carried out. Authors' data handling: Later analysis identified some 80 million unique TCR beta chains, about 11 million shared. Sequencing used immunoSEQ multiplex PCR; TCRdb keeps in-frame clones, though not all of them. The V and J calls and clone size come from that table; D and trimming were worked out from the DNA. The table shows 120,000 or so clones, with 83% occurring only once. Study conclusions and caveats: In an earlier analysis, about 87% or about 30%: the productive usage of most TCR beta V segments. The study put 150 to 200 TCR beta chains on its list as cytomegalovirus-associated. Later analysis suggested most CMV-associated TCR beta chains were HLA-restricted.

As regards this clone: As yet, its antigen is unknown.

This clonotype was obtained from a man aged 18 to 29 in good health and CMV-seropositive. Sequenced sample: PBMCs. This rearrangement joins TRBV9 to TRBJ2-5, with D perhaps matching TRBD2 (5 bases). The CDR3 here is CASSVEDGERETQYF. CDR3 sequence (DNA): TGTGCCAGCAGCGTAGAAGACGGGGAGAGGGAGACCCAGTACTTC.